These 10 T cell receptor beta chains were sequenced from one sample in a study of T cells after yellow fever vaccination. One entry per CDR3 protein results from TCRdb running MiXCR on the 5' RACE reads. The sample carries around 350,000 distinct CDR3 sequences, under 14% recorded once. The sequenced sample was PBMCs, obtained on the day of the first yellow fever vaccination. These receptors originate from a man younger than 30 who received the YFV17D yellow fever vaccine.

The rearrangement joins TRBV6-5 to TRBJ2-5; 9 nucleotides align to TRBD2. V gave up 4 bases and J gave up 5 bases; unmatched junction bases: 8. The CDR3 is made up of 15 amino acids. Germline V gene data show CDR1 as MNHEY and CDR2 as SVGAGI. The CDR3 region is CASSLERGVGETQYF. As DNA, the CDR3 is TGTGCCAGCAGTTTGGAGCGGGGGGTGGGGGAGACCCAGTACTTC.

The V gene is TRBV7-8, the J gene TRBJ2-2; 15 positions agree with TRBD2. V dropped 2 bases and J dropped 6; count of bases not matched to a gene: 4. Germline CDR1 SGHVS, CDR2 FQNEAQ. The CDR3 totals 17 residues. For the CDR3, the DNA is TGTGCCAGCAGCTTACTGGGGACTAGCGGGGGGCCCGGGGAGCTGTTTTTT. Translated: CASSLLGTSGGPGELFF.

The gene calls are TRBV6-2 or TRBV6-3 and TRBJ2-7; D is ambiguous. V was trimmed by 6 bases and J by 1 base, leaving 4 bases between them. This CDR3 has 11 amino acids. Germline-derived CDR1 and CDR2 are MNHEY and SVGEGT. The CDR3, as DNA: TGTGCCAGCAGGGGATCCTACGAGCAGTACGTC. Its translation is CASRGSYEQYV.

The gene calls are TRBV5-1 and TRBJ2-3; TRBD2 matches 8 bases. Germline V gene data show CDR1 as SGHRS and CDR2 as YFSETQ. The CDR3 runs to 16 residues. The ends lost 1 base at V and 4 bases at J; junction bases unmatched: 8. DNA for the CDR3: TGCGCCAGCAGCTTGTCCGGGACTAGGGGCGCAGATACGCAGTATTTT. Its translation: CASSLSGTRGADTQYF.

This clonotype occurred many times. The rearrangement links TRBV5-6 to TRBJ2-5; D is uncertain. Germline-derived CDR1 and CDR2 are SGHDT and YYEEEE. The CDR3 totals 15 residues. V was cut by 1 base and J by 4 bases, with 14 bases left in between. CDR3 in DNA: TGTGCCAGCAGCTTGACCTTTGGGCATGCAGAGACCCAGTACTTC. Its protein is CASSLTFGHAETQYF.

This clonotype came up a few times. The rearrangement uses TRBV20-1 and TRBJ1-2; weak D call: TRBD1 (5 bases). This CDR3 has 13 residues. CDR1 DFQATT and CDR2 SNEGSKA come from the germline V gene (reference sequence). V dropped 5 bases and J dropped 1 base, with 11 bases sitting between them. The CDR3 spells CSAGGTFNYGYTF. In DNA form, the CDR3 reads TGCAGTGCTGGGGGAACTTTTAACTATGGCTACACCTTC.

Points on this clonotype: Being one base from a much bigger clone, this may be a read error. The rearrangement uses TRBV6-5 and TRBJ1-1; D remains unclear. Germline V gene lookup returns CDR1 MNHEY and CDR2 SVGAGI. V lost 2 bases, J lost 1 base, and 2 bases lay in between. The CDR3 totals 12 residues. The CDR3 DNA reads TGTGCCAGCAGTTACGAGAACACTGAAGCTTTCTTT. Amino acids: CASSYENTEAFF.

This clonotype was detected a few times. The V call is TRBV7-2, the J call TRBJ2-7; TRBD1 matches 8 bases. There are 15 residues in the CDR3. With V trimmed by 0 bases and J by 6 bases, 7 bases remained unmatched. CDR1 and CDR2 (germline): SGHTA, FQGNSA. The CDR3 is CASSLAQRTGFEQYF. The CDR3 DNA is TGTGCCAGCAGCTTAGCGCAGCGGACAGGGTTCGAGCAGTACTTC.

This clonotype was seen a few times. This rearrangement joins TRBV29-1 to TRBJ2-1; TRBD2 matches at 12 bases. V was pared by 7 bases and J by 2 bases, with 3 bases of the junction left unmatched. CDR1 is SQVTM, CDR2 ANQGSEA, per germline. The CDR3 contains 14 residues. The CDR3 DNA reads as TGCAGCGGGAGACTAGCGGGGGCCTACAATGAGCAGTTCTTC. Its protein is CSGRLAGAYNEQFF.

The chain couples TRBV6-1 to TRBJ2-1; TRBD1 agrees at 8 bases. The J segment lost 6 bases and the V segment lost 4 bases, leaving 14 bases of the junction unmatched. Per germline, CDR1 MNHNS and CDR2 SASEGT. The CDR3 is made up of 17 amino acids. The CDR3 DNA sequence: TGTGCCAGCAGTGCTCGGGACAGGTTGGGGCGCCGCAATGAGCAGTTCTTC. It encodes CASSARDRLGRRNEQFF.